This is a list of T cell receptor beta chains from one sample in a study of response to subunit inactivated influenza vaccine. One entry per CDR3 protein, called by TCRdb with MiXCR from the RT-PCR reads. The sample records about 700,000 distinct CDR3 sequences, around 14% being singletons. The specimen comprised PBMCs from blood, sampled 12 days after vaccination. The receptors shown here come from a man between 45 and 60 years old who received an inactivated influenza vaccine. Each CDR3 is given with its conserved first and last residue. A D gene is named only where the DNA matches it firmly. Only part of the rows carry a size: once, few, many, or a class if the clone is expanded.

TRBV15	-	many	TRBJ2-3	CATSRDRSGSTDTQYF	TGTGCCACCAGCAGAGATAGGTCGGGAAGCACAGATACGCAGTATTTT
TRBV20-1	TRBD2	few	TRBJ2-3	CSALTGGPADTQYF	TGCAGTGCCCTTACGGGGGGGCCCGCAGATACGCAGTATTTT
TRBV20-1	TRBD2	-	TRBJ2-1	CSARDFASGSSYNEQFF	TGCAGTGCTAGAGATTTCGCTAGCGGGAGCTCCTACAATGAGCAGTTCTTC
TRBV29-1	TRBD2	few	TRBJ2-7	CSVKDVGGLAAYEQYF	TGCAGCGTCAAAGACGTCGGCGGACTAGCGGCCTACGAGCAGTACTTC
TRBV4-2	-	-	TRBJ2-3	CASSQQLSTDTQYF	TGTGCCAGCAGCCAACAACTAAGCACAGATACGCAGTATTTT
TRBV5-1	TRBD2	few	TRBJ2-1	CASSLAPSGRGNSYNEQFF	TGCGCCAGCAGCTTGGCCCCCAGCGGGAGGGGGAACTCCTACAATGAGCAGTTCTTC
TRBV12-3/TRBV12-4	TRBD2	few	TRBJ2-1	CASSFGTSGGWLDNEQFF	TGTGCCAGCAGTTTTGGGACTAGCGGGGGATGGCTCGACAATGAGCAGTTCTTC
TRBV7-2	-	-	TRBJ1-1	CASSTLPGIKPEAFF	TGTGCCAGCAGCACCCTACCGGGAATTAAACCTGAAGCTTTCTTT
TRBV6-1	-	-	TRBJ1-2	CASSIHQGLRGYTF	TGTGCCAGCAGCATACATCAGGGCCTCCGGGGCTACACCTTC
TRBV4-1	TRBD1	few	TRBJ1-1	CASSQAPGQGIGEAFF	TGCGCCAGCAGCCAAGCCCCGGGACAGGGGATAGGTGAAGCTTTCTTT
TRBV5-1	-	-	TRBJ2-3	CASSLASRGYSTDTQYF	TGCGCCAGCAGCTTGGCCTCCAGGGGATATAGCACAGATACGCAGTATTTT
TRBV5-5	-	many	TRBJ2-7	CASSFALFSSYEQYF	TGTGCCAGCAGCTTCGCTTTATTCAGCTCCTACGAGCAGTACTTC
TRBV4-1	-	few	TRBJ2-7	CASSLHEPGQTYEQYF	TGCGCCAGCAGCCTTCACGAACCGGGACAAACCTACGAGCAGTACTTC
TRBV14	-	few	TRBJ2-1	CASSQAPPPLAGDNNEQFF	TGTGCCAGCAGCCAAGCACCTCCGCCCCTGGCGGGGGACAACAATGAGCAGTTCTTC
TRBV10-2	TRBD2	few	TRBJ2-3	CASSEPSGGALDTQYF	TGCGCCAGCAGTGAGCCCAGCGGGGGGGCCTTAGATACGCAGTATTTT
TRBV11-2	-	few	TRBJ2-7	CASSTEQVLSPFYEQYF	TGTGCCAGCAGCACTGAACAGGTCTTGTCTCCGTTCTACGAGCAGTACTTC
TRBV6-1	TRBD2	-	TRBJ2-7	CASSESTSVYEQYF	TGTGCCAGCAGTGAATCTACTAGCGTCTACGAGCAGTACTTC
TRBV10-2	TRBD2	-	TRBJ2-7	CASSATALASGYEQYF	TGCGCCAGCAGTGCTACGGCTTTAGCTAGCGGCTACGAGCAGTACTTC
TRBV7-8	TRBD1	few	TRBJ1-6	CASSLGQGTGSPLHF	TGTGCCAGCAGCTTGGGACAGGGCACCGGTTCACCCCTCCACTTT
TRBV18	-	-	TRBJ2-1	CASSPNQSDEQFF	TGTGCCAGCTCACCAAATCAGTCTGATGAGCAGTTCTTC
TRBV3-1	-	-	TRBJ1-1	CASSPLRRPNTEAFF	TGTGCCAGCAGCCCCCTCCGCAGGCCGAACACTGAAGCTTTCTTT
TRBV6-2/TRBV6-3	TRBD1	few	TRBJ2-7	CASSYTGTGYEQYF	TGTGCCAGCAGTTACACGGGGACAGGCTACGAGCAGTACTTC
TRBV4-2	TRBD2	many	TRBJ2-1	CASSQDEELAGVFPDNEQFF	TGTGCCAGCAGCCAAGATGAGGAACTAGCGGGAGTTTTTCCCGACAATGAGCAGTTCTTC
TRBV20-1	-	-	TRBJ1-5	CSARVGGSNQPQHF	TGCAGTGCTAGAGTTGGGGGTAGCAATCAGCCCCAGCATTTT
TRBV12-3/TRBV12-4	TRBD2	few	TRBJ2-7	CASTRTSGRVSYEQYF	TGTGCCAGCACCCGGACTAGCGGGAGGGTTTCCTACGAGCAGTACTTC
TRBV6-1	TRBD1	-	TRBJ2-7	CASRPTGTGGIEQYF	TGTGCCAGCAGGCCCACCGGGACAGGAGGAATCGAGCAGTACTTC
TRBV24-1	TRBD1	few	TRBJ1-2	CATSERTGDGYTF	TGTGCCACCAGTGAAAGAACAGGGGATGGCTACACCTTC
TRBV24-1	-	-	TRBJ2-2	CATSDLGSTGELFF	TGTGCCACCAGTGATCTGGGCAGCACCGGGGAGCTGTTTTTT
TRBV6-1	-	few	TRBJ1-2	CASSDPGLYGYTF	TGTGCCAGCAGTGACCCGGGCCTCTATGGCTACACCTTC
TRBV7-2	-	many	TRBJ2-3	CASSLGPPGTDTQYF	TGTGCCAGCAGCTTAGGCCCTCCGGGCACAGATACGCAGTATTTT
TRBV18	TRBD1	many	TRBJ2-5	CASSLQNRGQETQYF	TGTGCCAGCTCACTTCAAAACAGGGGCCAAGAGACCCAGTACTTC
TRBV5-1	TRBD2	few	TRBJ2-5	CASTRRASGSQETQYF	TGCGCCAGCACCCGGAGGGCTAGCGGGTCCCAAGAGACCCAGTACTTC
TRBV12-3/TRBV12-4	-	-	TRBJ2-7	CASGMRPAYEQYF	TGTGCCAGCGGCATGAGACCGGCCTACGAGCAGTACTTC
TRBV7-6	-	few	TRBJ2-1	CASSLNSRGYYNEQFF	TGTGCCAGCAGCTTGAACTCCCGAGGATACTACAATGAGCAGTTCTTC
TRBV6-2/TRBV6-3	-	-	TRBJ2-7	CASSYDGTGQYF	TGTGCCAGCAGTTACGACGGGACGGGTCAGTACTTC
TRBV15	-	few	TRBJ2-2	CATSRDFGDPAGELFF	TGTGCCACCAGCAGAGATTTTGGGGATCCCGCCGGGGAGCTGTTTTTT
TRBV7-9	-	once	TRBJ2-3	CASSLGLSGVATQYF	TGTGCCAGCAGCTTAGGACTTAGCGGAGTCGCTACGCAGTATTTT
TRBV5-1	TRBD2	many	TRBJ2-7	CASSLLSLAGGYEQYF	TGCGCCAGCAGCTTGCTCTCCCTAGCGGGAGGCTACGAGCAGTACTTC
TRBV5-6	-	many	TRBJ1-4	CASSLFPNEKLFF	TGTGCCAGCAGCTTGTTCCCTAATGAAAAACTGTTTTTT
TRBV5-1	-	few	TRBJ1-3	CASSFGGYSGNTIYF	TGCGCCAGCAGCTTCGGGGGATACTCTGGAAACACCATATATTTT